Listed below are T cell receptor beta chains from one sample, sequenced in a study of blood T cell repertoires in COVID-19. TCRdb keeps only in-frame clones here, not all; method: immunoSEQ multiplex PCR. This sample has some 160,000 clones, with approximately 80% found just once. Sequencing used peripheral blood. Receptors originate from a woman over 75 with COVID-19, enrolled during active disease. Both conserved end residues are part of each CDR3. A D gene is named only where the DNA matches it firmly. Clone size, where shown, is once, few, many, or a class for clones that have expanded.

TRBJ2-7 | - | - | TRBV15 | TGTGCCACCAGCCCCAGGGAGGTCGGCTACGAGCAGTACTTC | CATSPREVGYEQYF
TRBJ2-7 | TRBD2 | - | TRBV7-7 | TGTGCTAGCAGCACGGGACTAGCGGGAGATCAGCAGTACTTC | CASSTGLAGDQQYF
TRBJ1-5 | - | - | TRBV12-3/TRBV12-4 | TGTGCCAGCAGTTTAGGGGGGCTTCAGCCCCAGCATTTT | CASSLGGLQPQHF
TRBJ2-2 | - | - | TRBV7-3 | TGTGCCAGCAGCCCCCAGGTCGGGAGTTACGCCGGGGAGCTGTTTTTT | CASSPQVGSYAGELFF
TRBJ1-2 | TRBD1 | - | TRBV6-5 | TGTGCCAGCAGTTACTTAGGGGGGGGACAGGCTGCGGACTACACCTTC | CASSYLGGGQAADYTF
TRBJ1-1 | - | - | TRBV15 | TGTGCCACCAGCCCAGATAGGGGCCTTCGATTGTACACTGAAGCTTTCTTT | CATSPDRGLRLYTEAFF
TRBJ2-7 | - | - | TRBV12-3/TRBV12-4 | TGTGCCAGCAGCTCCCGAGTGCGTGAGCAGTACTTC | CASSSRVREQYF
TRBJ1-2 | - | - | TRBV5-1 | TGCGCCAGCAGCTTGGGGGCAGGGGTAGGTGCTAACTATGGCTACACCTTC | CASSLGAGVGANYGYTF
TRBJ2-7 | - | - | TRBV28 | TGTGCCAGCACCTCAACCGGCAGCGGCAACCCCTACGAGCAGTACTTC | CASTSTGSGNPYEQYF
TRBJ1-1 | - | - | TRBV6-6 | TGTGCCAGCAGTTACTCGACAGGAACTGAAGCTTTCTTT | CASSYSTGTEAFF
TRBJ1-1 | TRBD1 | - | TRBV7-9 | TGTGCCAGCAGCCTAGGACAGGGCGAAGCTTTCTTT | CASSLGQGEAFF
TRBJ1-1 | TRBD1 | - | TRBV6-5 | TGTGCCAGCAGCCACCCAGGACAGGGGGCTTGGGAAGCTTTCTTT | CASSHPGQGAWEAFF
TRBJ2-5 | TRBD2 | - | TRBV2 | TGTGCCAGCAGCGACCGACTAGCGGGTGGAGAGACCCAGTACTTC | CASSDRLAGGETQYF
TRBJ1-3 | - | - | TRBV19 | TGTGCCAGTAGTATCCCGACAGCGTCTGGAAACACCATATATTTT | CASSIPTASGNTIYF
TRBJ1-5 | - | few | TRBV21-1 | TGTGCCAGCACTCGGCTACGGGAAAATCAGCCCCAGCATTTT | CASTRLRENQPQHF
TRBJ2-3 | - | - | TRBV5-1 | TGCGCCAGCCACCCGGGACACAACACAGATACGCAGTATTTT | CASHPGHNTDTQYF
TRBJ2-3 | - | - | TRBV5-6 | TGTGCCAGCAGCTTCGGGGGAGCCGCAGATACGCAGTATTTT | CASSFGGAADTQYF
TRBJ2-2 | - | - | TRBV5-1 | TGCGCCAGCAGGCAGTTCGCGAACACCGGGGAGCTGTTTTTT | CASRQFANTGELFF
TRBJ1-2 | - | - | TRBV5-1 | TGCGCCAGCAGCTGGGGAGGGGATCCGGACTATGGCTACACCTTC | CASSWGGDPDYGYTF
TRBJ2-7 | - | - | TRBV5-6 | TGTGCCAGCAGCGCGGGACTTACCTACGAGCAGTACTTC | CASSAGLTYEQYF
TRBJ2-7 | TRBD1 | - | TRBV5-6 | TGTGCCAGCAGCTCCCCGGGACAGGGTTCCTACGAGCAGTACTTC | CASSSPGQGSYEQYF
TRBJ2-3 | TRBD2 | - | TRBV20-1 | TGCAGTGCTATTGACCCGGGGGGTTCAAGCACAGATACGCAGTATTTT | CSAIDPGGSSTDTQYF
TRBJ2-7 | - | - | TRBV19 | TGTGCCAGTAGTATAGATCGCGTCGGGACACCCACAGGGGAGCAGTACTTC | CASSIDRVGTPTGEQYF
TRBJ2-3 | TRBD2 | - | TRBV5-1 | TGCGCCAGCAGCTTCCCGCGGGAGGGGGCTTCCCAGTATTTT | CASSFPREGASQYF